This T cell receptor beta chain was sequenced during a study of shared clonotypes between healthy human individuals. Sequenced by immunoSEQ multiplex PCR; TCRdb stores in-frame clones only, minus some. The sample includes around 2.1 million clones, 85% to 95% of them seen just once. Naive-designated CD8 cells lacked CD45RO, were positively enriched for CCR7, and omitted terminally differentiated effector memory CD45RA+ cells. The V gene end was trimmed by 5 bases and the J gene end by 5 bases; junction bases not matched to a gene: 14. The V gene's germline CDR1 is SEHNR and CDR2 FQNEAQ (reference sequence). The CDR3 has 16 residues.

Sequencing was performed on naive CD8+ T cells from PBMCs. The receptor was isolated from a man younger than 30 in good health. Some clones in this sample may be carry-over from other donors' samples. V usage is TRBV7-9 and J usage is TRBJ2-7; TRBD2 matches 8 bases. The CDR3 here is CASSQTRLAGGHEQYF. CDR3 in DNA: TGTGCCAGCAGCCAAACTCGGCTTGCGGGGGGACACGAGCAGTACTTC.